The source of this TCR beta chain is a study of CD8 T cells in ankylosing spondylitis. Trimming took off 6 bases at V and 1 base at J, with 12 bases between the two ends. The germline V gene encodes CDR1 ENHRY and CDR2 SYGVKD. The CDR3 has 14 amino acids. This clonotype has only a few counts. TCRdb re-called the 5' RACE reads with MiXCR, one entry per CDR3 protein. Of 250,000 to 350,000 distinct CDR3 sequences in the sample, about a fifth were seen once. The rearrangement joins TRBV10-3 to TRBJ1-1; D possibly corresponds to TRBD1 (5 bases). Sequences were obtained from blood, either unsorted or a sorted T cell fraction (not recorded which). This TCR was sampled from a female donor with ankylosing spondylitis or in good health (not recorded which). DNA of the CDR3: TGTGCCATCAGCCTGGGGGGGTGGAACACTGAAGCTTTCTTT. It translates to CAISLGGWNTEAFF.